The rows below give T cell receptor beta chains drawn from one sample of a study of blood T cell repertoires in COVID-19. Sequencing was performed with immunoSEQ multiplex PCR; in TCRdb, only in-frame clones are kept and a portion is missing. The repertoire holds about 65,000 clones, 75% to 85% seen once, with roughly 10% in the top ten. What was sequenced was peripheral blood. Every receptor here comes from a man aged 45-65 years with COVID-19, enrolled during active disease. Each CDR3 is given without its conserved first and last residue. For some rows the clone size is stated as once, few or many, or as a class when expanded; others skip it.

clone size: few; J gene: TRBJ2-2; V gene: TRBV6-4; CDR3 protein: ASSEGPSGELF
clone size: few; J gene: TRBJ1-4; V gene: TRBV19; CDR3 protein: ASSISGLDEKLF
clone size: -; J gene: TRBJ2-4; V gene: TRBV5-4; CDR3 protein: ASSLAQGMRAKNIQY
clone size: -; J gene: TRBJ2-1; V gene: TRBV7-9; CDR3 protein: ASSLSGSSYNEQF
clone size: -; J gene: TRBJ2-3; V gene: TRBV5-4; CDR3 protein: ASSLGSGLTDTQY
clone size: -; J gene: TRBJ1-2; V gene: TRBV6-6; CDR3 protein: ASRLTGDYGYT
clone size: -; J gene: TRBJ2-2; V gene: TRBV25-1; CDR3 protein: ASRGGADTGELF
clone size: few; J gene: TRBJ1-3; V gene: TRBV4-2; CDR3 protein: ASSQDGTGPGNTIY
clone size: -; J gene: TRBJ2-7; V gene: TRBV4-2; CDR3 protein: ASSQGLSYEQY
clone size: -; J gene: TRBJ2-5; V gene: TRBV4-2; CDR3 protein: ASSSGQEETQY
clone size: -; J gene: TRBJ2-1; V gene: TRBV3-1/TRBV3-2; CDR3 protein: ASSQGDGVKQF
clone size: large; J gene: TRBJ2-1; V gene: TRBV24-1; CDR3 protein: ATSMRASKSNEQF
clone size: -; J gene: TRBJ1-1; V gene: TRBV7-9; CDR3 protein: ASSFQSNTEAF
clone size: -; J gene: TRBJ1-2; V gene: TRBV2; CDR3 protein: ASTLNTWSYGYT
clone size: few; J gene: TRBJ1-1; V gene: TRBV24-1; CDR3 protein: ATSDGQVEAF
clone size: -; J gene: TRBJ2-1; V gene: TRBV28; CDR3 protein: ASSNSGTYNEQF
clone size: few; J gene: TRBJ1-3; V gene: TRBV3-1/TRBV3-2; CDR3 protein: ASSQSWTGELFGNTIY
clone size: -; J gene: TRBJ1-1; V gene: TRBV6-5; CDR3 protein: ASSFNSGDTEAF
clone size: -; J gene: TRBJ2-5; V gene: TRBV28; CDR3 protein: ASSRQGRMETQY
clone size: -; J gene: TRBJ1-5; V gene: TRBV5-6; CDR3 protein: ASSRQGAGDQPQH
clone size: -; J gene: TRBJ2-3; V gene: TRBV11-1; CDR3 protein: ASSLAVADSSTDTQY
clone size: -; J gene: TRBJ2-1; V gene: TRBV7-2; CDR3 protein: ASSLRGTSGAYEQF
clone size: -; J gene: TRBJ2-7; V gene: TRBV19; CDR3 protein: ASSVPGLAGKEQY
clone size: -; J gene: TRBJ2-7; V gene: TRBV30; CDR3 protein: AWSSPLLLAGISYEQY